This TCR beta chain was recovered during a study of graft-versus-host responses after intestinal transplantation. Whole-study context: Isolated intestinal, liver-intestinal, or multivisceral transplants were what recipients had. Recipients were all induced with anti-thymocyte globulin, then given tacrolimus and steroids for roughly three years.

Points from the study as a whole: Detection of GvH clones occurred in recipient marrow, and some had their first appearance in ileum or blood. Patients with graft-donor T cell macrochimerism had high graft-versus-host to host-versus-graft clonal ratios in allografts.

Comment on this clone: As yet, its antigen is unknown.

In germline, CDR1 is SGDLS, CDR2 YYNGEE. The V and J ends lost 6 bases and 5 bases respectively, with 18 bases between them. CDR3 length equals 14 residues. TCRdb's table, derived via immunoSEQ multiplex PCR, lists solely in-frame clones and lacks some. Of approximately 16,000 clones listed, 88% are singletons. This receptor was obtained from a human patient who received an intestinal transplant, so some T cells may come from the graft donor. Sequenced here: PBMCs, sampled roughly 110 days after intestinal transplant. The chain employs TRBV9 and TRBJ2-7; D perhaps matches TRBD1 (5 bases). CDR3 coding DNA: TGTGCCAGCAACTCAAACGACAGATACCACGAGCAGTACTTC. This gives the protein CASNSNDRYHEQYF.